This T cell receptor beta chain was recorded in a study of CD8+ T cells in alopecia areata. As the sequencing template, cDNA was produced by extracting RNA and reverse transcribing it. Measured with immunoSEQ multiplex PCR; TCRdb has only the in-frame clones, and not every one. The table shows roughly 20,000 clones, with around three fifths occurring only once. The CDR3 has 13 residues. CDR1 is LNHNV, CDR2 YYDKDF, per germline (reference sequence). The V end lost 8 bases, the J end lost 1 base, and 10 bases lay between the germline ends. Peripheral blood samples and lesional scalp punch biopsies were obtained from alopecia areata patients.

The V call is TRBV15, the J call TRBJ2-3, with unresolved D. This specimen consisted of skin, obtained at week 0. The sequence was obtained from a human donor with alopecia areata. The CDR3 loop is CATRRAGTDTQYF. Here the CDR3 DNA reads TGTGCCACCCGCCGGGCGGGCACAGATACGCAGTATTTT.